One and the same sample provided the 25 T cell receptor beta chains below, sequenced in a study of T-cell reconstitution after alpha-beta-depleted transplantation in children. Library preparation (for TCRbeta) was performed with unique molecular identifiers. Each CDR3 protein gets one entry after TCRdb re-called the PCR reads with MiXCR. Among roughly 98,000 distinct CDR3 sequences, less than 20% were seen once, and the ten largest hold 20%. Sequenced material: PBMCs, mostly from graft donor cells, taken 180 days after TCRalphabeta/CD19-depleted stem cell transplant. The receptors come from a male patient between 2 and 10 years old who had a stem cell transplant for acute lymphoblastic leukemia, so the T cells may come from the graft donor.

The genes are TRBV6-5 and TRBJ2-1; 13 bases align to TRBD2. Germline CDR1 is MNHEY and CDR2 is SVGAGI. The J segment lost 11 bases and the V segment lost 4 bases, leaving 8 bases of the junction unmatched. CDR3 length equals 15 residues. The DNA of the CDR3 is TGTGCCAGCAGTTCCCCACTAGCGGGGGGGCACAAGCAGTTCTTC. This codes for CASSSPLAGGHKQFF.

This clonotype was counted a few times. The genes are TRBV12-3 or TRBV12-4 and TRBJ2-1; 12 bases map to TRBD2. The junction had 4 bases not matched to a gene; V was cut back by 5 bases and J by 5 bases. The CDR3 contains 15 residues. The CDR3 region has the DNA TGTGCCAGCAGTAAGACTAGCGGGGGCAACAATGAGCAGTTCTTC. Translated: CASSKTSGGNNEQFF.

The sample holds a few counts of this clonotype. The chain recombines TRBV5-5 with TRBJ2-7, with no clear D. The CDR3 is made up of 13 amino acids. Trimming removed 3 bases at V and 1 base at J, with 8 bases between. CDR1 and CDR2 from the germline V gene are SGHKS and YYEKEE (reference sequence). The CDR3 loop is CASSSEKSYEQYF. The CDR3 DNA sequence: TGTGCCAGCAGCTCTGAAAAATCCTACGAGCAGTACTTC.

The chain recombines TRBV4-1 with TRBJ2-1, with 8 bases matching TRBD1. CDR3 length: 13 residues. Trimming cost V 3 bases and J 10 bases; bases outside gene matches: 5. Per the germline V gene, CDR1 is MGHRA and CDR2 is YSYEKL. CDR3 residues: CASSHPGGGEQFF. In DNA form, the CDR3 reads TGCGCCAGCAGCCACCCAGGGGGCGGGGAGCAGTTCTTC.

Details on this clonotype: An end of the junction does not agree with germline; a read error may underlie this. This chain joins TRBV7-2 and TRBJ2-1, with 10 bases that match TRBD2. The CDR3 has 16 amino acids. Germline V gene data show CDR1 as SGHTA and CDR2 as FQGNSA. CDR3 DNA sequence: TGTCCCAGCAGCTCGACCTTAGCGGGGGGTCGCAATGAGCAGTTCTTC. This sequence encodes CPSSSTLAGGRNEQFF.

This chain links TRBV13 with TRBJ2-5; 7 bases map to TRBD2. Germline CDR1 PRHDT, CDR2 FYEKMQ (reference sequence). Germline trimming cut 5 bases from V and 5 bases from J; bases unmatched to any gene: 8. The CDR3 runs to 14 residues. This CDR3 reads CASSIKRDRETQYF. As DNA, the CDR3 is TGTGCCAGCAGCATAAAGCGGGATCGGGAGACCCAGTACTTC.

The chain carries TRBV7-2 and TRBJ1-6; 9 bases align to TRBD1. Trimming removed 1 base from V and 5 bases from J; junction bases left unmatched: 3. CDR1 is SGHTA and CDR2 is FQGNSA in the germline V gene. CDR3 size: 16 residues. CDR3 coding DNA: TGTGCCAGCAGCTTAGTAGGGACAGGGCATAATTCACCCCTCCACTTT. Translation: CASSLVGTGHNSPLHF.

V is TRBV20-1 and J is TRBJ1-1, with D hard to call. This CDR3 contains 11 residues. V was trimmed by 6 bases and J by 3 bases, leaving 8 bases between them. Germline V gives CDR1 DFQATT, CDR2 SNEGSKA (reference sequence). CDR3 protein: CSARDYTEAFF. The CDR3 nucleotides are TGCAGTGCCCGAGATTACACTGAAGCTTTCTTT.

This clonotype was observed a few times. This chain joins TRBV27 and TRBJ2-3; D unclear. The ends were cut back, 3 bases at V and 2 bases at J, with 6 bases in the middle. From germline, CDR1 is MNHEY and CDR2 SMNVEV (reference sequence). The CDR3 covers 13 residues. The CDR3 sequence: CASSLGYTDTQYF. CDR3 nucleotides: TGTGCCAGCAGTTTGGGATACACAGATACGCAGTATTTT.

This clonotype was seen at least ten times. The V call is TRBV19, the J call TRBJ1-5; possibly TRBD1 for D (6 bases). The V end was cut by 1 base, the J end by 4 bases, with 17 bases between. Germline CDR1 reads LNHDA; CDR2 reads SQIVND (reference sequence). The CDR3 runs to 17 residues. The CDR3 DNA reads as TGTGCCAGTAGTATAGGAAGAATCGGGACACCTAATCAGCCCCAGCATTTT. Translation: CASSIGRIGTPNQPQHF.

The CDR3: CASRDPGHNSGNTIYF. In nucleotides, the CDR3 is TGTGCCAGCAGGGATCCGGGACACAACTCTGGAAACACCATATATTTT. This chain connects TRBV11-2 to TRBJ1-3, with D perhaps TRBD1 (6 bases). Per germline, CDR1 SGHAT and CDR2 FQNNGV. Trimming left V 6 bases short and J 0 bases short, with 15 bases between. This CDR3 region has 16 residues.

The chain recombines TRBV4-3 with TRBJ2-7; tentatively, D is TRBD1 (5 bases). The V gene lost 5 bases and the J gene lost 2 bases, with 13 bases spanning the gap. Germline lookup yields CDR1 LGHNA and CDR2 YSLEER. CDR3 size: 14 residues. CDR3 in DNA: TGCGCCAGCAGCATTCAGCAGGGAACCTACGAGCAGTACTTC. Its translation is CASSIQQGTYEQYF.

The chain links TRBV6-5 to TRBJ2-2; 7 bases map to TRBD1. The V and J ends lost 6 bases and 5 bases, in that order; junction bases with no gene match: 3. Germline V CDR1 and CDR2: MNHEY, SVGAGI. This CDR3 comprises 13 residues. CDR3 loop: CASSRTGTGELFF. CDR3 sequence (DNA): TGTGCCAGCAGCAGGACAGGTACCGGGGAGCTGTTTTTT.

This clonotype turned up a few times. This chain joins TRBV5-6 and TRBJ1-5; D is uncertain. There are 12 residues in the CDR3. Germline-derived CDR1 and CDR2 are SGHDT and YYEEEE. Trimming stripped 1 base from V and 5 bases from J, with 4 bases between. This chain's CDR3 is CASSLFDQPQHF. The CDR3 DNA sequence: TGTGCCAGCAGCTTGTTTGATCAGCCCCAGCATTTT. Full variable domain (missing parts from reference TRBV5-6 and TRBJ1-5): DAGVTQSPTHLIKTRGQQVTLRCSPKSGHDTVSWYQQALGQGPQFIFQYYEEEERQRGNFPDRFSGHQFPNYSSELNVNALLLGDSALYLCASSLFDQPQHFGDGTRLSIL.

The chain joins TRBV5-1 to TRBJ2-4, with 7 bases lining up with TRBD1. V lost 4 bases and J lost 0; bases outside the gene matches: 10. The CDR3 sequence is 17 residues long. From germline, CDR1 is SGHRS and CDR2 YFSETQ. CDR3 sequence (DNA): TGCGCCAGCAGCCTTGGGACAGTTCTACTAGCCAAAAACATTCAGTACTTC. Its protein is CASSLGTVLLAKNIQYF.

The V gene is TRBV27, the J gene TRBJ2-7; D not certain. The CDR3 has 13 residues. The germline CDR1 and CDR2 sequences are MNHEY and SMNVEV (reference sequence). V gave up 5 bases and J gave up 5 bases, with 13 bases separating them. As DNA, the CDR3 is TGTGCCAGCAGTAGACGGGTTGGGCACGAGCAGTACTTC. Protein product: CASSRRVGHEQYF.

The chain has TRBV5-1 and TRBJ2-1, with D perhaps TRBD1 or TRBD2 (5 bases each). The germline V and J ends were trimmed by 0 bases and 5 bases, with 15 bases remaining between them. The germline gives CDR1 SGHRS, CDR2 YFSETQ. The CDR3 has 16 residues. The DNA for the CDR3 is TGCGCCAGCAGCTTGGAAGGTAGGGACCCAAACAATGAGCAGTTCTTC. Protein: CASSLEGRDPNNEQFF.

This clonotype has just a few counts. The rearrangement links TRBV9 to TRBJ1-1, with 8 positions matching TRBD1. J gave up 4 bases and V 4 bases, and 9 bases lay outside the gene matches. The CDR3 is 15 amino acids. Germline lookup yields CDR1 SGDLS and CDR2 YYNGEE. CDR3 loop: CASSPYTQGGTEAFF. CDR3 DNA sequence: TGTGCCAGCAGCCCCTACACACAGGGGGGCACTGAAGCTTTCTTT.

This chain connects TRBV28 to TRBJ2-3, with 8 nucleotides matching TRBD2. CDR3 length equals 14 residues. Germline V gene lookup returns CDR1 MDHEN and CDR2 SYDVKM. V lost 6 bases to trimming and J lost 5 bases; unmatched junction nucleotides: 7. CDR3 bases: TGTGCCAGCAGCTCGGGGGGGCCGGGAGATACGCAGTATTTT. Its protein product is CASSSGGPGDTQYF.

For this clonotype: An end of the junction does not agree with germline; a read error may underlie this. The rearrangement links TRBV10-3 to TRBJ1-1; no firm D call. This CDR3 contains 17 residues. CDR1 is ENHRY, CDR2 SYGVKD, per germline. The CDR3 region is CAIRRSYYRDLNTEALF. DNA for the CDR3: TGTGCCATCAGACGGTCCTATTACAGAGACTTGAACACTGAAGCTCTCTTT.

This clonotype appeared a few times. The chain recombines TRBV5-7 with TRBJ2-7; D perhaps matches TRBD1 (6 bases). TRBV5-7 is designated an ORF whose function remains uncertain. V was trimmed by 4 bases and J by 2 bases, leaving 13 bases between them. CDR3 length: 14 amino acids. The CDR3 nucleotides read TGTGCCAGCAGCAGTAGACAGGAGCCCTACGAGCAGTACTTC. It is translated as CASSSRQEPYEQYF.

The rearrangement links TRBV5-6 to TRBJ2-3, with D perhaps given as TRBD1 or TRBD2 (5 bases each). Germline values: CDR1 SGHDT, CDR2 YYEEEE. The V end lost 3 bases, the J end lost 1 base, and 21 bases lay between the germline ends. This CDR3 is built from 18 residues. CDR3 DNA: TGTGCCAGCAGCTCGGCTCGGGGCGAAGCGGCGGGCACAGATACGCAGTATTTT. It translates to CASSSARGEAAGTDTQYF.

As DNA, the CDR3 is TGTGCCAGCAGGCGGCTAGCCAAAAACATTCAGTACTTC. It codes for CASRRLAKNIQYF. The V gene is TRBV7-9, the J gene TRBJ2-4; D remains unclear. Trimming left V 6 bases short and J 0 bases short, with 6 bases between. Per germline, CDR1 SEHNR and CDR2 FQNEAQ (reference sequence). The CDR3 totals 13 residues.

This chain uses TRBV5-1 with TRBJ2-5; D not certain. V shed 0 bases and J shed 9 bases, with 15 bases lying between them. Germline V gene lookup returns CDR1 SGHRS and CDR2 YFSETQ. The CDR3 sequence is 14 residues long. CDR3 region: CASSLVGRDSPQYF. The CDR3 coding sequence is TGCGCCAGCAGCTTGGTGGGAAGGGATAGTCCCCAGTACTTC.

This clonotype has a handful of counts. V is TRBV12-3 or TRBV12-4 and J is TRBJ1-4, with D tentatively TRBD1 (5 bases). The CDR3 covers 15 residues. Trimming removed 6 bases from V and 2 bases from J, with 13 bases in between. The DNA of the CDR3 is TGTGCCAGCAGCCTCCGAGGGGTCACTAATGAAAAACTGTTTTTT. Its protein product is CASSLRGVTNEKLFF.